These T cell receptor beta chains were read from a single sample in a study of blood T cell repertoires in COVID-19. Measured with immunoSEQ multiplex PCR; TCRdb has only the in-frame clones, and not every one. The sample yields 200,000 to 250,000 clones, 65% to 90% seen once. Sequencing was carried out using peripheral blood. These TCRs come from a woman aged 70-85 years with COVID-19, enrolled during active disease. Each CDR3 is given with its conserved first and last residue. Fields, in order: CDR3 protein, D gene, V gene, J gene. D genes are given only for firm matches.

CDR3: CASSPAGGGTNTEAFF; D: NA; V: TRBV18; J: TRBJ1-1
CDR3: CARSGGSYEQYF; D: TRBD2; V: TRBV30; J: TRBJ2-7
CDR3: CASAPNRESSYNEQFF; D: NA; V: TRBV12-5; J: TRBJ2-1
CDR3: CASSARGYGYTF; D: NA; V: TRBV19; J: TRBJ1-2
CDR3: CASSLVTGGSGHEQFF; D: NA; V: TRBV7-3; J: TRBJ2-1
CDR3: CASSSRVDYGYTF; D: NA; V: TRBV28; J: TRBJ1-2
CDR3: CASSLSGRATEQYF; D: TRBD2; V: TRBV5-1; J: TRBJ2-7
CDR3: CASSYSEVGTDTQYF; D: NA; V: TRBV6-2/TRBV6-3; J: TRBJ2-3
CDR3: CASTKERGTEAFF; D: NA; V: TRBV6-5; J: TRBJ1-1
CDR3: CASSQGPLLAGGLLADTQYF; D: TRBD2; V: TRBV4-2; J: TRBJ2-3
CDR3: CSVERAGTRSTDTQYF; D: TRBD2; V: TRBV29-1; J: TRBJ2-3
CDR3: CASSPRTSGGSYEQYF; D: TRBD2; V: TRBV7-8; J: TRBJ2-7
CDR3: CASSPRQANYGYTF; D: NA; V: TRBV6-6; J: TRBJ1-2
CDR3: CATSRGENVVLGYTF; D: NA; V: TRBV15; J: TRBJ1-2
CDR3: CASSPRTGSNQPQHF; D: TRBD1; V: TRBV7-2; J: TRBJ1-5
CDR3: CAISARGREGIDSPLHF; D: NA; V: TRBV10-3; J: TRBJ1-6